The rows below give T cell receptor beta chains drawn from one sample of a study of cytomegalovirus exposure and HLA in healthy donors. Profiled with immunoSEQ multiplex PCR; TCRdb holds only in-frame clones, not every one. The sample yields some 160,000 clones, over 55% seen once. Sequencing input: PBMCs. All receptors come from a man aged 35 to 55 in good health and CMV-seronegative. Each CDR3 is given with its conserved first and last residue. The D gene is left open where the match is weak. The size of a clone is reported for some rows only, either as once, few or many, or as a class for expanded clones.

j_call: TRBJ2-7
clone_size: few
d_call: TRBD1
v_call: TRBV30
cdr3_nt: TGTGCCTGGAGTACGGGACAGGGGGTCTACGAGCAGTACTTC
cdr3_aa: CAWSTGQGVYEQYF

j_call: TRBJ2-7
clone_size: -
d_call: -
v_call: TRBV19
cdr3_nt: TGTGCCAGTAGTCCCCGGGGTGGGGTGGAGCAGTACTTC
cdr3_aa: CASSPRGGVEQYF

j_call: TRBJ2-2
clone_size: -
d_call: -
v_call: TRBV30
cdr3_nt: TGTGCCTGGAGTGGAATAGCGTCTGAGCGGGACACCGGGGAGCTGTTTTTT
cdr3_aa: CAWSGIASERDTGELFF

j_call: TRBJ1-3
clone_size: -
d_call: -
v_call: TRBV21-1
cdr3_nt: TGTGCCAGCAACAAAGGGGGCGGGAGTGGAAACACCATATATTTT
cdr3_aa: CASNKGGGSGNTIYF

j_call: TRBJ2-2
clone_size: -
d_call: -
v_call: TRBV11-2
cdr3_nt: TGTGCCAGCCTCAGGTCCACGAACACCGGGGAGCTGTTTTTT
cdr3_aa: CASLRSTNTGELFF

j_call: TRBJ2-7
clone_size: -
d_call: -
v_call: TRBV5-1
cdr3_nt: TGCGCCAGCAGCTTGGGAAGTCGACGGGGCTACGAGCAGTACTTC
cdr3_aa: CASSLGSRRGYEQYF

j_call: TRBJ2-3
clone_size: -
d_call: -
v_call: TRBV11-2
cdr3_nt: TGTGCCAGCAGCCTTGCAGTGACGGGTACGCAGTATTTT
cdr3_aa: CASSLAVTGTQYF

j_call: TRBJ2-3
clone_size: -
d_call: TRBD2
v_call: TRBV7-9
cdr3_nt: TGTGCCAGCACGACGAGCGGGGGCACAGATACGCAGTATTTT
cdr3_aa: CASTTSGGTDTQYF

j_call: TRBJ2-7
clone_size: once
d_call: TRBD2
v_call: TRBV6-5
cdr3_nt: TGTGCCAGCAGTTACTCGAGACTAGCGTTCTACGAGCAGTACTTC
cdr3_aa: CASSYSRLAFYEQYF

j_call: TRBJ1-5
clone_size: few
d_call: -
v_call: TRBV7-2
cdr3_nt: TGTGCCAGCAGCCTCCGACAGGGCAATCAGCCCCAGCATTTT
cdr3_aa: CASSLRQGNQPQHF

j_call: TRBJ2-7
clone_size: once
d_call: -
v_call: TRBV7-8
cdr3_nt: TGTGCCAGCAGCTCCCATCCTAGGGGGGGTTCCTACGAGCAGTACTTC
cdr3_aa: CASSSHPRGGSYEQYF

j_call: TRBJ2-7
clone_size: -
d_call: -
v_call: TRBV25-1
cdr3_nt: TGTGCCAGCAGTCCCCGGGACACCACGAACCACGAGCAGTACTTC
cdr3_aa: CASSPRDTTNHEQYF

j_call: TRBJ1-5
clone_size: -
d_call: -
v_call: TRBV4-3
cdr3_nt: TGCGCCAGCAGCCAAGATCGGGATCAGCCCCAGCATTTT
cdr3_aa: CASSQDRDQPQHF

j_call: TRBJ1-5
clone_size: few
d_call: -
v_call: TRBV5-6
cdr3_nt: TGTGCCAGCAGCTTGGGGGGCGGGGGAGCGAGCAATCAGCCCCAGCATTTT
cdr3_aa: CASSLGGGGASNQPQHF

j_call: TRBJ2-3
clone_size: -
d_call: -
v_call: TRBV6-5
cdr3_nt: TGTGCCAGCAGTTACCGCCAGGCCGCAGATACGCAGTATTTT
cdr3_aa: CASSYRQAADTQYF

j_call: TRBJ2-2
clone_size: few
d_call: -
v_call: TRBV5-6
cdr3_nt: TGTGCCAGCAGCTTGGGCGGTACCGGGGAGCTGTTTTTT
cdr3_aa: CASSLGGTGELFF

j_call: TRBJ2-7
clone_size: once
d_call: -
v_call: TRBV13
cdr3_nt: TGTGCCAGCAGACCCCTACCTCAGGGTCTGGATGAGCAGTACTTC
cdr3_aa: CASRPLPQGLDEQYF

j_call: TRBJ1-2
clone_size: -
d_call: TRBD1
v_call: TRBV4-3
cdr3_nt: TGCGCCAGCAGCCAAGAGGTCTGGACAGGCACGAACTATGGCTACACCTTC
cdr3_aa: CASSQEVWTGTNYGYTF

j_call: TRBJ2-2
clone_size: -
d_call: -
v_call: TRBV15
cdr3_nt: TGTGCCACCAGCGGAGTACCCCGGGCGGGCGGGGAGCTGTTTTTT
cdr3_aa: CATSGVPRAGGELFF

j_call: TRBJ2-2
clone_size: -
d_call: TRBD2
v_call: TRBV2
cdr3_nt: TGTGCCAGCCGACCGGCTAGCGGGGGGCCAAAAACCGGGGAGCTGTTTTTT
cdr3_aa: CASRPASGGPKTGELFF

j_call: TRBJ1-2
clone_size: -
d_call: -
v_call: TRBV9
cdr3_nt: TGTGCCAGCTCAGGTGGGGGGGCCTATGGCTACCCCTTC
cdr3_aa: CASSGGGAYGYPF

j_call: TRBJ2-2
clone_size: -
d_call: TRBD2
v_call: TRBV5-1
cdr3_nt: TGCGCCAGCAGCGGACGGAGTCTAGCGGGGGGGCCTCTCGGGGAGCTGTTTTTT
cdr3_aa: CASSGRSLAGGPLGELFF

j_call: TRBJ2-3
clone_size: -
d_call: TRBD2
v_call: TRBV28
cdr3_nt: TGTGCCAGCAGTACTCGACTAGCGGGAGGCCCCACAGATACGCAGTATTTT
cdr3_aa: CASSTRLAGGPTDTQYF

j_call: TRBJ2-3
clone_size: -
d_call: -
v_call: TRBV10-2
cdr3_nt: TGCGCCAGCAGCCAGGGAACCACAGATACGCAGTATTTT
cdr3_aa: CASSQGTTDTQYF

j_call: TRBJ2-4
clone_size: few
d_call: TRBD2
v_call: TRBV4-3
cdr3_nt: TGCGCCAGCAGCCAAGACCCCCCGGGACTAGCCGTAAACATTCAGTACTTC
cdr3_aa: CASSQDPPGLAVNIQYF

j_call: TRBJ2-1
clone_size: -
d_call: -
v_call: TRBV7-2
cdr3_nt: TGTGCCAGCAGCTTAGGGACGACTACCCAAGAGCAGTTCTTC
cdr3_aa: CASSLGTTTQEQFF

j_call: TRBJ2-3
clone_size: -
d_call: -
v_call: TRBV5-8
cdr3_nt: TGTGCCAGCAGGCTGGGGACTTCACGCACAGATACGCAGTATTTT
cdr3_aa: CASRLGTSRTDTQYF

j_call: TRBJ2-1
clone_size: -
d_call: TRBD2
v_call: TRBV6-1
cdr3_nt: TGTGCCAGCAACGGGGCGGGGGGGATCTACAATGAGCAGTTCTTC
cdr3_aa: CASNGAGGIYNEQFF

j_call: TRBJ2-6
clone_size: -
d_call: TRBD2
v_call: TRBV7-3
cdr3_nt: TGTGCCAGCAGCCCCCGGGGGGTATCTGGGGCCAACGTCCTGACTTTC
cdr3_aa: CASSPRGVSGANVLTF

j_call: TRBJ1-2
clone_size: -
d_call: TRBD1
v_call: TRBV2
cdr3_nt: TGTGCCAGCATCAACCGGGACAGCCCTAACTATGGCTACCCCTTC
cdr3_aa: CASINRDSPNYGYPF

j_call: TRBJ1-6
clone_size: -
d_call: -
v_call: TRBV5-6
cdr3_nt: TGTGCCAGCAGCTTGTTTCCCGGCCAGCGTTCACCCCTCCACTTT
cdr3_aa: CASSLFPGQRSPLHF

j_call: TRBJ2-3
clone_size: -
d_call: TRBD2
v_call: TRBV5-6
cdr3_nt: TGTGCCAGCAGCTTGACCTTAGCGGGGGGGCTTAGAGATACGCAGTATTTT
cdr3_aa: CASSLTLAGGLRDTQYF

j_call: TRBJ2-3
clone_size: -
d_call: TRBD1
v_call: TRBV27
cdr3_nt: TGTGCCAGCAGATTACAGGGGAAGGGGGATACGCAGTATTTT
cdr3_aa: CASRLQGKGDTQYF

j_call: TRBJ2-2
clone_size: -
d_call: -
v_call: TRBV25-1
cdr3_nt: TGTGCCAGCAGAGCCCCCCAGGGCGTCGGGGAGCTGTTTTTT
cdr3_aa: CASRAPQGVGELFF

j_call: TRBJ2-7
clone_size: few
d_call: -
v_call: TRBV21-1
cdr3_nt: TGTGCCAGCAGCAAAGAGCCAGGGAAGGGCTACGAGCAGTACTTC
cdr3_aa: CASSKEPGKGYEQYF

j_call: TRBJ1-1
clone_size: -
d_call: -
v_call: TRBV5-1
cdr3_nt: TGCGCCAGCAGCGTTCAGGGGTCGAGGAACACTGAAGCTTTCTTT
cdr3_aa: CASSVQGSRNTEAFF

j_call: TRBJ2-5
clone_size: -
d_call: TRBD2
v_call: TRBV30
cdr3_nt: TGTGCCTGGAGTCCACTAGCGGGGGTCCAAGAGACCCAGTACTTC
cdr3_aa: CAWSPLAGVQETQYF

j_call: TRBJ1-1
clone_size: -
d_call: -
v_call: TRBV9
cdr3_nt: TGTGCCAGCAGCGTAGTCGTTGGACAAAACACTGAAGCTTTCTTT
cdr3_aa: CASSVVVGQNTEAFF

j_call: TRBJ2-1
clone_size: -
d_call: TRBD2
v_call: TRBV4-1
cdr3_nt: TGCGCCAGCAGCCGTGGGGGACTAGTCTTACGGTACAATGAGCAGTTCTTC
cdr3_aa: CASSRGGLVLRYNEQFF

j_call: TRBJ2-3
clone_size: few
d_call: TRBD2
v_call: TRBV6-5
cdr3_nt: TGTGCCAGCAGTTATGTAGCGGGAGGGCGGGGGGATACGCAGTATTTT
cdr3_aa: CASSYVAGGRGDTQYF

j_call: TRBJ2-3
clone_size: once
d_call: TRBD1
v_call: TRBV19
cdr3_nt: TGTGCCAGTAGTACGACCGGGACAGGGGGCACAGATACGCAGTATTTT
cdr3_aa: CASSTTGTGGTDTQYF

j_call: TRBJ2-1
clone_size: few
d_call: TRBD2
v_call: TRBV7-8
cdr3_nt: TGTGCCAGCAGCGAGGGACTAGCGGAATACAATGAGCAGTTCTTC
cdr3_aa: CASSEGLAEYNEQFF

j_call: TRBJ2-1
clone_size: -
d_call: -
v_call: TRBV5-1
cdr3_nt: TGCGCCAGCAGCTACGGGGGTGGCGATGAGCAGTTCTTC
cdr3_aa: CASSYGGGDEQFF

j_call: TRBJ2-6
clone_size: once
d_call: -
v_call: TRBV19
cdr3_nt: TGTGCCAGTAGTATCCAGGGCTCTGGGGCCAACGTCCTGACTTTC
cdr3_aa: CASSIQGSGANVLTF

j_call: TRBJ2-7
clone_size: -
d_call: TRBD2
v_call: TRBV11-2
cdr3_nt: TGTGCCAGCAGCCCCGGGGGAGGGCGGGGAACCTACGAGCAGTACTTC
cdr3_aa: CASSPGGGRGTYEQYF

j_call: TRBJ2-1
clone_size: -
d_call: TRBD2
v_call: TRBV11-2
cdr3_nt: TGTGCCAGCAGCTCAGGTAGCGGGAGGACGGACAATGAGCAGTTCTTC
cdr3_aa: CASSSGSGRTDNEQFF

j_call: TRBJ2-7
clone_size: -
d_call: TRBD1
v_call: TRBV2
cdr3_nt: TGTGCCAGCAGACTCTCAGGGGGCGGGTACGAGCAGTACTTC
cdr3_aa: CASRLSGGGYEQYF

j_call: TRBJ2-5
clone_size: few
d_call: -
v_call: TRBV7-8
cdr3_nt: TGTGCCAGCAGCTTAGCCCTACAAGAGACCCAGTACTTC
cdr3_aa: CASSLALQETQYF

j_call: TRBJ1-5
clone_size: -
d_call: -
v_call: TRBV7-9
cdr3_nt: TGTGCCAGCAGCTTAGGTGCGGGCAGGGGTAGCAATCAGCCCCAGCATTTT
cdr3_aa: CASSLGAGRGSNQPQHF

j_call: TRBJ2-2
clone_size: -
d_call: TRBD1
v_call: TRBV14
cdr3_nt: TGTGCCAGCAGTCGACAGGGGTCCGGGGAGCTGTTTTTT
cdr3_aa: CASSRQGSGELFF

j_call: TRBJ2-7
clone_size: -
d_call: TRBD2
v_call: TRBV5-1
cdr3_nt: TGCGCCAGCAGCCCTGGAGGAGCGGGAGTGGGGGAGCAGTACTTC
cdr3_aa: CASSPGGAGVGEQYF

j_call: TRBJ2-3
clone_size: -
d_call: TRBD1
v_call: TRBV6-5
cdr3_nt: TGTGCCAGCAGTTACCTGGGACAGTATTACACAGATACGCAGTATTTT
cdr3_aa: CASSYLGQYYTDTQYF

j_call: TRBJ2-3
clone_size: few
d_call: -
v_call: TRBV10-1
cdr3_nt: TGCGCCAGCAGTGACACAGGCCTATATGACACAGATACGCAGTATTTT
cdr3_aa: CASSDTGLYDTDTQYF

j_call: TRBJ2-3
clone_size: -
d_call: TRBD1
v_call: TRBV6-1
cdr3_nt: TGTGCCAGCAGTGAGGGACAGACAGACACAGATACGCAGTATTTT
cdr3_aa: CASSEGQTDTDTQYF

j_call: TRBJ1-5
clone_size: -
d_call: -
v_call: TRBV10-3
cdr3_nt: TGTGCCATCAGTGAAGACACTTTAAGCAATCAGCCCCAGCATTTT
cdr3_aa: CAISEDTLSNQPQHF

j_call: TRBJ2-2
clone_size: -
d_call: TRBD2
v_call: TRBV5-1
cdr3_nt: TGCGCCAGCAGCCCCTCACGTGGGGGAGGGACCGGGGAGCTGTTTTTT
cdr3_aa: CASSPSRGGGTGELFF

j_call: TRBJ2-7
clone_size: few
d_call: TRBD2
v_call: TRBV5-1
cdr3_nt: TGCGCCAGCAGCTTGGTGTGGCTAGCGGGGCCTCGGGCTGGCGAGCAGTACTTC
cdr3_aa: CASSLVWLAGPRAGEQYF

j_call: TRBJ1-5
clone_size: few
d_call: -
v_call: TRBV7-9
cdr3_nt: TGTGCCAGCAGCTTACAGGGTAGCAATCAGCCCCAGCATTTT
cdr3_aa: CASSLQGSNQPQHF

j_call: TRBJ2-7
clone_size: -
d_call: -
v_call: TRBV4-1
cdr3_nt: TGCGCCAGCAGCCACCGACAGAGCTCAAGGGACGAGCAGTACTTC
cdr3_aa: CASSHRQSSRDEQYF